The 10 T cell receptor beta chains listed next were all sequenced from one sample in a study of blood T cell repertoires in COVID-19. Measured with immunoSEQ multiplex PCR; TCRdb has only the in-frame clones, and not every one. Of 90,000 to 120,000 clones listed, 80% are singletons. Material for sequencing was peripheral blood. The source is a man between 70 and 80 years old with acute or convalescent COVID-19.

The V and J genes are TRBV5-6 and TRBJ2-7; 7 nucleotides align to TRBD1. Looked up from germline, CDR1 is SGHDT and CDR2 is YYEEEE. J was trimmed by 7 bases and V by 2 bases; bases with no gene match: 6. This CDR3 has 13 amino acids. CDR3 amino acids: CASSLQGQWEQYF. DNA for the CDR3: TGTGCCAGCAGCTTACAGGGACAGTGGGAGCAGTACTTC.

The rearrangement joins TRBV5-5 to TRBJ1-6, with TRBD1 identical over 7 bases. Germline values: CDR1 SGHKS, CDR2 YYEKEE (reference sequence). Trimming removed 0 bases from V and 8 bases from J; junction bases left unmatched: 5. The CDR3 has 15 amino acids. The DNA for the CDR3 is TGTGCCAGCAGCTTGGCTGAGGGGGCCTATTCACCCCTCCACTTT. Translated: CASSLAEGAYSPLHF.

This chain uses TRBV18 with TRBJ2-5; D possibly corresponds to TRBD1 (5 bases). CDR3 length equals 14 residues. Per the germline V gene, CDR1 is KGHSH and CDR2 is LQKENI. The V and J ends lost 5 bases and 1 base respectively, with 11 bases between them. The CDR3 bases are TGTGCCAGCTCAGCTCAGGGCCCCCAAGAGACCCAGTACTTC. Protein: CASSAQGPQETQYF.

The chain is built from TRBV7-2 and TRBJ1-3; D may be TRBD1 (6 bases). Deletions cut 2 bases from V and 4 bases from J, with 18 bases between. Per germline, CDR1 SGHTA and CDR2 FQGNSA. The CDR3 has 17 amino acids. CDR3 coding DNA: TGTGCCAGCAGCTTACCAGGGGACCGATCGTGGGGAAACACCATATATTTT. The encoded protein is CASSLPGDRSWGNTIYF.

J is TRBJ1-2 and V is TRBV11-1; TRBD1 matches at 7 bases. Germline V lookup: CDR1 SGHAT, CDR2 FQDESV (reference sequence). The junction had 9 bases not matched to a gene; V was cut back by 4 bases and J by 7 bases. The CDR3 spans 14 residues. CDR3 sequence reads: CASSSQQGSGGYTF. CDR3 DNA sequence: TGTGCCAGCAGCTCCCAACAGGGGTCAGGTGGCTACACCTTC.

The chain couples TRBV11-3 to TRBJ2-2, with D maybe TRBD2 (6 bases). Trimming shortened V by 1 base and J by 6 bases, and 15 bases separated the two germline ends. Germline assignment: CDR1 SGHNT and CDR2 YENEEA. The CDR3 is 16 residues long. CDR3 in DNA: TGTGCCAGCAGCTTAGCCCCCGGGGGTATAGCCGGGGAGCTGTTTTTT. This codes for CASSLAPGGIAGELFF.

The CDR3 is CASGRVSSYNEQFF. CDR3 bases: TGTGCCTCAGGCCGAGTAAGCTCCTACAATGAGCAGTTCTTC. The chain couples TRBV10-3 to TRBJ2-1; D is unclear. The V end lost 11 bases, the J end lost 0 bases, and 14 bases lay between the germline ends. Germline V lookup: CDR1 ENHRY, CDR2 SYGVKD. CDR3 length: 14 residues.

The V and J genes are TRBV6-6 and TRBJ2-7, with 7 bases fitting TRBD1. The germline gives CDR1 MNHNY, CDR2 SVGAGI (reference sequence). Trimming took 5 bases from V and 3 from J; bases not matched to a gene: 4. The CDR3 has 13 amino acids. CDR3 DNA sequence: TGTGCCAGCAGTCCGACAGGGAACTACGAGCAGTACTTC. It yields the protein CASSPTGNYEQYF.

The rearrangement uses TRBV5-1 and TRBJ1-1; D uncertain. Germline assignment: CDR1 SGHRS and CDR2 YFSETQ. CDR3 length: 11 amino acids. V dropped 7 bases and J dropped 2 bases, with 6 bases sitting between them. The CDR3 nucleotides read TGCGCCAGCTCGAGCAACACTGAAGCTTTCTTT. Protein product: CASSSNTEAFF.

The chain has TRBV18 and TRBJ1-1; D gene unclear. The CDR3 sequence is 14 residues long. V was shortened by 2 bases and J by 6 bases, with 13 bases between the two germline ends. Germline lookup yields CDR1 KGHSH and CDR2 LQKENI. The DNA for the CDR3 is TGTGCCAGCTCACCAACGGAGGGTTGGGCTGAAGCTTTCTTT. Amino acids: CASSPTEGWAEAFF.